Sequencing of this T cell receptor beta chain was carried out in a study of T cells in Graves' hyperthyroidism and ophthalmopathy. Patients aged 18 to 65 had newly diagnosed hyperthyroidism of under 2 months' duration. Clinicians diagnosed patients from clinical symptoms, serum thyroxine and TRAb, thyroid ultrasound and orbital computed tomography. Study findings and constraints: Ophthalmopathy was identified by the model a median around 6.9 months ahead of onset.

Researchers amplified the TCR beta CDR3 regions from RNA transcripts. First-round RT-PCR targeting the TCR CDR3 was performed with the HTBI primer set. TCRdb re-analysed the multiplex PCR reads in MiXCR, keeping a single row per CDR3 protein. The data contain around 290,000 distinct CDR3 sequences, roughly 14% of them singletons. This clonotype was seen only a few times. Its antigen is still unknown. V was cut by 5 bases and J by 2 bases, with 12 bases left in between. Germline V lookup: CDR1 LNHNV, CDR2 YYDKDF (reference sequence). CDR3 length: 14 residues. The origin of this receptor is a woman aged 30 to 39 with Graves' hyperthyroidism that later progressed to Graves' ophthalmopathy. The specimen sequenced was blood. The V gene is TRBV15, the J gene TRBJ2-5; D is perhaps TRBD1 (5 bases). CDR3 protein: CATSGRTQQETQYF. CDR3 DNA: TGTGCCACCAGCGGTAGGACACAACAAGAGACCCAGTACTTC.